This is a list of T cell receptor beta chains from one sample in a study of shared clonotypes between healthy human individuals. The data were produced by immunoSEQ multiplex PCR, yet TCRdb's version contains in-frame clones alone and is incomplete. The sample lists more than 600,000 clones, 92% occurring once. The sequenced sample was naive CD8+ T cells sorted from blood. The receptors derive from a man aged 30 to 45 in good health. The CDR3 runs from the conserved cysteine through the conserved F or W. D genes are given only for firm matches. Clone sizes are given selectively: once, few, many, or a class where the clone is expanded.

d_call j_call clone_size v_call cdr3_aa cdr3_nt
. TRBJ2-7 . TRBV15 CATSTQRYEQYF TGTGCCACCAGCACTCAACGGTACGAGCAGTACTTC
TRBD2 TRBJ2-2 . TRBV15 CATSRRAGEGGELFF TGTGCCACCAGCAGGAGAGCGGGAGAGGGCGGGGAGCTGTTTTTT
. TRBJ2-3 . TRBV11-2 CASSSTGGTDTQYF TGTGCCAGCAGCTCAACCGGGGGTACAGATACGCAGTATTTT
. TRBJ1-4 . TRBV11-2 CASSPLEGSNEKLFF TGTGCCAGCAGCCCACTGGAGGGATCTAATGAAAAACTGTTTTTT
. TRBJ1-3 . TRBV23-1 CASSQCPSSGNTIYF TGCGCCAGCAGTCAATGCCCTTCCTCTGGAAACACCATATATTTT
. TRBJ2-1 . TRBV6-6 CASSYSWGNEQFF TGTGCCAGCAGTTACTCATGGGGTAATGAGCAGTTCTTC
. TRBJ1-4 . TRBV6-1 CASSETKGGPEKLFF TGTGCCAGCAGTGAAACGAAAGGGGGACCCGAAAAACTGTTTTTT
. TRBJ2-5 . TRBV27 CASSFANSETQYF TGTGCCAGCAGTTTTGCGAACTCAGAGACCCAGTACTTC
. TRBJ2-2 . TRBV11-2 CASSLPYGVAVDTGELFF TGTGCCAGCAGCTTACCTTACGGGGTCGCGGTCGACACCGGGGAGCTGTTTTTT
. TRBJ1-1 . TRBV28 CASSLTTGLGAFF TGTGCCAGCAGTTTGACGACCGGTCTAGGAGCTTTCTTT
. TRBJ2-5 . TRBV7-9 CASSLRGQIGETQYF TGTGCCAGCAGCTTAAGAGGACAGATTGGAGAGACCCAGTACTTC
TRBD1 TRBJ1-5 few TRBV5-8 CASRRGTDNQPQHF TGTGCCAGCAGGCGCGGGACAGACAATCAGCCCCAGCATTTT
. TRBJ2-1 . TRBV30 CAWTGPSPEQFF TGTGCCTGGACGGGACCGTCACCTGAGCAGTTCTTC
TRBD1 TRBJ2-1 once TRBV28 CASSPTPRTGTNNEQFF TGTGCCAGCAGTCCGACACCCCGGACAGGGACGAACAATGAGCAGTTCTTC
TRBD1 TRBJ1-4 . TRBV10-3 CAIRMKQGINEKLFF TGTGCCATCAGGATGAAACAGGGGATTAATGAAAAACTGTTTTTT
TRBD2 TRBJ2-7 once TRBV18 CASSPPDGRYPYEQYF TGTGCCAGCTCACCACCGGACGGGAGGTATCCCTACGAGCAGTACTTC
TRBD2 TRBJ2-7 . TRBV9 CASSVGLAGGEQYF TGTGCCAGCAGCGTAGGGCTAGCCGGGGGGGAGCAGTACTTC
TRBD2 TRBJ2-1 . TRBV25-1 CASSDPTSGINNEQFF TGTGCCAGCAGTGATCCAACTAGCGGGATTAACAATGAGCAGTTCTTC
. TRBJ2-7 . TRBV28 CASRQNEGNFYEQYF TGTGCCAGCAGACAGAATGAGGGTAACTTCTACGAGCAGTACTTC
. TRBJ2-7 . TRBV7-9 CASSLGRLDVYEQYF TGTGCCAGCAGCTTAGGCCGGCTAGATGTCTACGAGCAGTACTTC
TRBD1 TRBJ2-7 . TRBV27 CASSSNGGGQGLSYEQYF TGTGCCAGCAGTTCCAACGGGGGTGGACAGGGCCTCTCCTACGAGCAGTACTTC
TRBD1 TRBJ2-7 . TRBV13 CASSQETRTGPNFYEQYF TGTGCCAGCAGCCAAGAAACGAGGACAGGGCCGAACTTCTACGAGCAGTACTTC
. TRBJ2-7 once TRBV2 CASIGRVYEQYF TGTGCCAGCATTGGCAGGGTTTACGAGCAGTACTTC
. TRBJ2-2 few TRBV29-1 CSVSKGDTGELFF TGCAGCGTATCTAAAGGGGACACCGGGGAGCTGTTTTTT
. TRBJ2-6 . TRBV27 CASSSRGSGANVLTF TGTGCCAGCAGTTCCAGGGGCTCTGGGGCCAACGTCCTGACTTTC
TRBD1 TRBJ2-1 . TRBV7-9 CASTIRGTGVIDEQFF TGTGCCAGCACCATCCGGGGGACAGGGGTTATCGATGAGCAGTTCTTC
. TRBJ2-7 . TRBV5-4 CASSLFSQDLGAYEQYF TGTGCCAGCAGCTTGTTTTCCCAGGATCTTGGGGCCTACGAGCAGTACTTC
. TRBJ1-5 . TRBV28 CASSFGAAGTNQPQHF TGTGCCAGCAGTTTCGGTGCAGCAGGGACTAATCAGCCCCAGCATTTT
. TRBJ1-1 . TRBV27 CASTLGGSEAFF TGTGCCAGCACTCTAGGAGGGTCTGAAGCTTTCTTT
. TRBJ1-2 . TRBV5-4 CASSLSGLVGYTF TGTGCCAGCAGCTTGTCAGGGTTGGTTGGCTACACCTTC
. TRBJ1-1 . TRBV9 CASSAEGGLNTEAFF TGTGCCAGCAGCGCAGAGGGGGGATTGAACACTGAAGCTTTCTTT
. TRBJ2-1 few TRBV6-4 CASSDSGGAYNEQFF TGTGCCAGCAGTGACTCTGGAGGAGCCTACAATGAGCAGTTCTTC
TRBD2 TRBJ2-1 . TRBV5-1 CASSLAGSLAGDEQFF TGCGCCAGCAGCTTGGCCGGGTCCCTAGCGGGAGACGAGCAGTTCTTC
TRBD1 TRBJ2-7 . TRBV18 CASSPAGTGSSPIFYEQYF TGTGCCAGCTCACCGGCCGGGACAGGATCTTCACCCATCTTCTACGAGCAGTACTTC
. TRBJ2-3 . TRBV5-6 CASSLARDTDTQYF TGTGCCAGCAGCTTGGCCAGGGACACAGATACGCAGTATTTT
TRBD2 TRBJ2-5 . TRBV7-8 CASSRLTSGSYQETQYF TGTGCCAGCAGCCGACTGACTAGCGGCTCGTACCAAGAGACCCAGTACTTC
. TRBJ2-4 . TRBV10-1 CASSDSAEGKNIQYF TGCGCCAGCAGTGATAGTGCGGAGGGCAAAAACATTCAGTACTTC
. TRBJ2-5 . TRBV20-1 CSARGPETQYF TGCAGTGCTAGAGGCCCTGAGACCCAGTACTTC
TRBD1 TRBJ1-1 . TRBV7-9 CASSLVGQGPANTEAFF TGTGCCAGCAGCTTAGTGGGACAGGGGCCGGCGAACACTGAAGCTTTCTTT
. TRBJ2-6 once TRBV7-9 CASSLVAGANVLTF TGTGCCAGCAGCTTAGTGGCTGGGGCCAACGTCCTGACTTTC
. TRBJ2-1 . TRBV27 CASLGYGVGGNEQFF TGTGCCAGCTTGGGTTACGGGGTAGGAGGCAATGAGCAGTTCTTC
. TRBJ2-2 . TRBV11-2 CASSLTGTGELFF TGTGCCAGCAGCTTAACGGGAACCGGGGAGCTGTTTTTT
. TRBJ2-1 . TRBV6-5 CASSYGAGGGDEQFF TGTGCCAGCAGTTACGGGGCAGGGGGAGGCGATGAGCAGTTCTTC